The present T cell receptor (beta chain) was sequenced within a study of T cell responses to AZD1222 COVID-19 vaccine. The CDR3 contains 15 residues. Germline CDR1 and CDR2: LNHDA and SQIVND (reference sequence). V was cut by 5 bases and J by 0 bases, with 10 bases left in between. The study's findings and limits: Spike-specific TCR breadth and depth grew following two AZD1222 doses. Donors were chiefly white British, with a greater number of females, and clonal diversity was perhaps underestimated. Baseline testing showed seropositivity in only a handful of AZD1222 recipients. The study found vaccine-associated CD4 TCRs spanning spike, dominant at 160-218 and 743-854.

As for this clone: As yet, its antigen is unknown.

Repertoires were generated with immunoSEQ multiplex PCR, while TCRdb's copy carries only in-frame clones and drops some. There are about 140,000 clones in the sample, with about 2.3% held by the top ten. The TCR was taken from an adult in good health. The rearrangement links TRBV19 to TRBJ1-4; D not resolved. Specimen: peripheral blood. The CDR3 sequence is CASSRTEATNEKLFF. The CDR3 nucleotides are TGTGCCAGTAGTCGGACGGAAGCAACTAATGAAAAACTGTTTTTT.